The table lists the clone carrying this T cell receptor (beta chain) with a count of one. The table came from immunoSEQ multiplex PCR; TCRdb's copy has only in-frame clones and leaves some out. The table includes some 4,200 clones, roughly four fifths detected once. V lost 0 bases and J lost 5; bases outside the gene matches: 3. The germline CDR1 and CDR2 sequences are SGHKS and YYEKEE (reference sequence). The CDR3 totals 14 residues. The record originates from a study of brain metastases from non-small cell lung cancer. This TCR was sampled from a donor over 35 with non-small cell lung cancer. The sequencing input was primary lung tumor tissue. This chain connects TRBV5-5 to TRBJ2-5; TRBD1 matches at 8 bases. The CDR3 region is CASSLGTGMETQYF. The CDR3 region has the DNA TGTGCCAGCAGCTTGGGGACAGGGATGGAGACCCAGTACTTC.